Below, one TCR beta chain is given with its context. This clone was picked up many times. The antigen it binds to is not known. Per-nucleotide qualities are absent, and no much larger clonotype sits a single base away. Before undergoing thyroid surgery, none of the patients had been given any kind of treatment. The study retrospectively analysed patient clinical samples collected from the early 2010s to the late 2010s using T-cell receptor beta sequencing. The library was built by means of PCR. Sequencing took place on an Illumina HiSeq 4000. High-throughput sequencing was used to profile the CDR3 region of the TCR beta-chain in every patient. In the original analysis: The researchers built a classifier to tell apart papillary thyroid cancer patients with distant metastasis, based on CDR3 differences among clinicopathological groups. The Shannon index was used to assess repertoire diversity, and the Morisita-Horn index was used to assess tumor-blood repertoire similarity. TCRdb trimmed public reads at Q25 via fastp, called clones via MiXCR and kept in-frame beta chains. The authors' filters were not applied to this entry. The sample includes about 16,000 clones, with 30% to 35% observed a single time. The ten largest clones capture 7.3% of the sample.

The data stem from a study of metastatic and nonmetastatic thyroid tumors (dated by TCRdb to the early 2020s). In the study overall: Repertoires were compared across peripheral blood and tumor or nodule tissue samples from malignant and benign thyroid patients. Overall results and qualifications from the work: In both blood and tumor samples, malignant tumors were reported to have significantly higher TCR beta diversity than benign nodules.

Counted from cysteine to phenylalanine, this CDR3 has 15 amino acids. Solely the CDR3 DNA is kept, with 45 bases framed from the first base. The germline ends are 16 bases apart after V is trimmed by 6 bases and J by 3 bases. The sequence was collected from a female donor with papillary thyroid cancer or a benign thyroid nodule (not recorded which). Some clones in this sample may be carry-over from other donors' samples. The chain is made from TRBV12-3 or TRBV12-4 and TRBJ2-3; TRBD2 could be the D gene, as 5 bases match. What was sequenced was tumor tissue. This receptor carries the CDR3 CASSQTGRRTDTQYF. At the DNA level, the sequence is TGTGCCAGCAGCCAAACGGGAAGAAGGACAGATACGCAGTATTTT.